This T cell receptor beta chain appears in the sequencing data of a study of blood T cell repertoires in COVID-19. For the study at large: T cells, B-cell-depleted T cells, or PBMCs provided the cDNA or gDNA that served as material.

V was clipped by 1 base and J by 4 bases; unmatched bases: 5. The CDR3 length is 15 residues. CDR1 and CDR2 from the germline V gene are LNHDA and SQIVND (reference sequence). This table comes from immunoSEQ multiplex PCR, and its TCRdb copy is limited to in-frame clones, with some not included. The sample consists of about 200,000 clones, more than 70% of them appearing once. This TCR derives from a human donor in a cohort sampled during active COVID-19. V gene TRBV19 combines with J gene TRBJ2-7; 9 bases align to TRBD1. Source material: peripheral blood. The CDR3 region is CASSIVQGQGYEQYF. The CDR3 DNA is TGTGCCAGTAGTATAGTTCAGGGACAGGGTTACGAGCAGTACTTC.